The 26 T cell receptor beta chains in this list originate from one sample, sequenced in a study of blood T cells in healthy people across ages. A second PCR of 7 to 11 cycles used a sample-barcoded 5' primer and a J-beta primer mix. MiXCR, applied by TCRdb to the 5' RACE reads, yields one record per CDR3 protein. Of about 970,000 distinct CDR3 sequences detected, 51% appear once; the ten largest clones hold 20% to 25%. Specimen: blood. The receptors derive from a woman aged 55-70 years in good health.

The table lists this clonotype with a count of one. A much larger clone differs by one base, so this may be a read error. The chain is built from TRBV5-1 and TRBJ2-1; 13 nucleotides align to TRBD2. Germline V gene data show CDR1 as SGHRS and CDR2 as YFSETQ. This CDR3 comprises 18 residues. CDR3 nucleotides: TGCACCAGCAGCATCGGACTAGCGGGAGCGAGGTCCTACAATGAGCAGTTCTTC. This translates into CTSSIGLAGARSYNEQFF.

The V gene is TRBV3-1, the J gene TRBJ2-1; 7 bases agree with TRBD2. After removal of 5 bases from V and 7 bases from J, the junction contained 5 bases not matched to a gene. The V gene's germline CDR1 is LGHDT and CDR2 YNNKEL (reference sequence). The length of the CDR3 is 13 residues. CDR3 loop: CASSISGTNEQFF. The CDR3 nucleotides are TGTGCCAGCAGCATAAGCGGGACGAATGAGCAGTTCTTC.

This clonotype was counted only a few times. The CDR3 loop reads CASSSGTPPYEQYF. The CDR3 DNA reads as TGTGCCAGCAGCAGCGGGACACCACCCTACGAGCAGTACTTC. The chain has TRBV6-6 and TRBJ2-7; possible D gene TRBD2, 7 bases. The V end was cut by 6 bases, the J end by 2 bases, with 14 bases between. The CDR3 runs 14 residues. CDR1 and CDR2 from the germline V gene are MNHNY and SVGAGI (reference sequence).

The chain employs TRBV7-9 and TRBJ2-3; D may be TRBD2 (6 bases). Germline CDR1 and CDR2: SEHNR and FQNEAQ (reference sequence). The V and J ends lost 1 base and 2 bases respectively, with 13 bases between them. The CDR3 is 16 residues long. The CDR3 loop is CASSLVGASDTDTQYF. In DNA, the CDR3 is TGTGCCAGCAGCTTAGTGGGCGCTAGCGACACAGATACGCAGTATTTT.

The V gene is TRBV14, the J gene TRBJ1-2, with D unresolved. The V gene lost 0 bases and the J gene lost 8 bases, with 16 bases spanning the gap. The CDR3 has 15 amino acids. Germline CDR1 is SGHDN and CDR2 is FVKESK. The CDR3 bases are TGTGCCAGCAGCCAAGATCGAGTAGGACCGGGAGGCTACACCTTC. Encoded protein: CASSQDRVGPGGYTF.

The chain is built from TRBV20-1 and TRBJ2-7; 7 positions match TRBD2. Germline assignment: CDR1 DFQATT and CDR2 SNEGSKA (reference sequence). Trimming at V came to 6 bases and at J to 6 bases, leaving 14 bases not matched to a gene. There are 14 residues in the CDR3. The CDR3 DNA sequence: TGCAGTGCGGTGCGGGAGCCCCTCACACGCGAGCAGTACTTC. As protein: CSAVREPLTREQYF.

The chain couples TRBV5-5 to TRBJ2-7; TRBD2 agrees at 8 bases. CDR3 length equals 16 residues. V dropped 1 base and J dropped 2; count of bases not matched to a gene: 8. Germline CDR1 and CDR2: SGHKS and YYEKEE (reference sequence). The CDR3 bases are TGTGCCAGCAGCTTGTCCAGCGGGAGTAGTCCCTACGAGCAGTACTTC. Translated: CASSLSSGSSPYEQYF.

The chain links TRBV7-2 to TRBJ2-6; possible D gene TRBD2, 5 bases. Germline V gene data show CDR1 as SGHTA and CDR2 as FQGNSA. V lost 7 bases to trimming and J lost 2 bases, with 6 bases between them. This CDR3 comprises 13 residues. CDR3 bases: TGTGCCAGCACGGGAACTGGGGCCAACGTCCTGACTTTC. Protein: CASTGTGANVLTF.

The chain uses TRBV6-6 and TRBJ1-1, with 7 bases matching TRBD1. V lost 2 bases and J lost 0; bases outside the gene matches: 0. CDR1 and CDR2 from the germline V gene are MNHNY and SVGAGI (reference sequence). The CDR3 extends over 14 amino acids. The CDR3 nucleotides are TGTGCCAGCAGTTACACAGGGGTGAACACTGAAGCTTTCTTT. Translation gives CASSYTGVNTEAFF.

As regards this clonotype: An end of the junction does not agree with germline; a read error may underlie this. This rearrangement joins TRBV6-5 to TRBJ1-4; tentatively, D is TRBD1 (6 bases). Germline lookup yields CDR1 MNHEY and CDR2 SVGAGI. This CDR3 region has 16 residues. The CDR3 is CASSYSIWGAGERLFF. Written as DNA, the CDR3 is TGTGCCAGCAGTTACTCGATTTGGGGGGCAGGTGAAAGACTGTTTTTT.

DNA for the CDR3: TGTGCCAGCAGTTTTTTGTCAACCTACGAGCAGTACTTC. Residues: CASSFLSTYEQYF. V and J are TRBV27 and TRBJ2-7; D remains unclear. This CDR3 is 13 amino acids long. The V end lost 3 bases, the J end lost 2 bases, and 8 bases lay between the germline ends. Germline V gene lookup returns CDR1 MNHEY and CDR2 SMNVEV (reference sequence).

The chain is built from TRBV29-1 and TRBJ2-5; D remains unclear. Trimming shortened V by 7 bases and J by 4 bases, and 10 bases separated the two germline ends. The CDR3 extends over 11 amino acids. Per the germline V gene, CDR1 is SQVTM and CDR2 is ANQGSEA. The CDR3 region has the DNA TGCAGCGGGTGGGGTGGAGAGACCCAGTACTTC. It specifies CSGWGGETQYF. The whole variable domain, filled in from reference TRBV29-1 and TRBJ2-5, reads SAVISQKPSRDICQRGTSLTIQCQVDSQVTMMFWYRQQPGQSLTLIATANQGSEATYESGFVIDKFPISRPNLTFSTLTVSNMSPEDSSIYLCSGWGGETQYFGPGTRLLVL.

The chain links TRBV27 to TRBJ2-2; 8 positions agree with TRBD2. With V trimmed by 3 bases and J by 5 bases, 8 bases remained unmatched. CDR3 size: 16 residues. Germline V lookup: CDR1 MNHEY, CDR2 SMNVEV (reference sequence). CDR3 region: CASSFSGTRRTGELFF. The CDR3 nucleotides read TGTGCCAGCAGTTTCTCCGGGACTAGGAGGACCGGGGAGCTGTTTTTT.

V usage is TRBV24-1 and J usage is TRBJ2-1; possibly TRBD2 for D (5 bases). Germline CDR1 reads KGHDR; CDR2 reads SFDVKD. Trimming took 9 bases from V and 5 from J, leaving 16 bases between them. The CDR3 runs 14 residues. The CDR3 DNA reads as TGTGCCACCTCCTCTAGCTCGTTAAACAATGAGCAGTTCTTC. Protein: CATSSSSLNNEQFF.

This clonotype was picked up a small number of times. This rearrangement joins TRBV20-1 to TRBJ2-1, with 8 bases identical to TRBD2. V trimming: 5 bases; J trimming: 6 bases; junction bases outside the gene matches: 12. The CDR3 consists of 15 residues. Germline assignment: CDR1 DFQATT and CDR2 SNEGSKA (reference sequence). The CDR3: CSAGSWREVVNEQFF. CDR3 nucleotide sequence: TGCAGTGCTGGCTCTTGGCGGGAGGTGGTCAATGAGCAGTTCTTC.

The chain couples TRBV7-9 to TRBJ1-4; D possibly corresponds to TRBD1 (5 bases). With 5 bases removed from V and 5 bases from J, the gap between germline ends came to 15 bases. CDR3 length: 15 residues. Germline V gene lookup returns CDR1 SEHNR and CDR2 FQNEAQ (reference sequence). Here the CDR3 DNA reads TGTGCCAGCAGCCCGCCCTTGGGGGGAAATGAAAAACTGTTTTTT. It is translated as CASSPPLGGNEKLFF.

This clonotype appeared a few times. The chain links TRBV7-9 to TRBJ2-1, with TRBD1 matching over 12 bases. Matching the DNA end better, TRBJ2-7 makes the J call doubtful. This CDR3 contains 17 residues. Germline assignment: CDR1 SEHNR and CDR2 FQNEAQ (reference sequence). The DNA for the CDR3 is TGTGCCAGCAGCCCCCGGGCGGGGACAGGGGGCTACAATGAGCAGTACTTC. Its translation: CASSPRAGTGGYNEQYF.

This clonotype was observed once. The chain combines TRBV28 with TRBJ2-3; the D is unclear. This CDR3 is built from 10 residues. Germline V gene sequence: CDR1 MDHEN, CDR2 SYDVKM. V lost 3 bases, J lost 12 bases, and 7 bases lay in between. The CDR3 nucleotides are TGTGCCAGCAGTTTGCAGCGACAGTATTTT. Residues: CASSLQRQYF.

The J gene is TRBJ2-7, the V gene TRBV4-2, with a tentative D call TRBD1 (5 bases). V lost 4 bases to trimming and J lost 3 bases, with 10 bases between them. This CDR3 contains 13 residues. CDR1 and CDR2 (germline): LGHNA, YNFKEQ. The CDR3 region is CASSRLGDYEQYF. The CDR3 nucleotides are TGTGCCAGCAGCCGTCTAGGGGACTACGAGCAGTACTTC.

The rearrangement links TRBV5-1 to TRBJ2-7; D is perhaps TRBD2 (5 bases). The DNA matches TRBJ2-5 better at its end, which makes the J call doubtful. The CDR3 runs to 15 residues. CDR1 is SGHRS, CDR2 YFSETQ, per germline. CDR3 in amino acids: CASSPPTGVERTQYF. The CDR3 bases are TGCGCCAGCAGCCCCCCTACCGGGGTGGAGAGGACCCAGTACTTC.

The chain joins TRBV6-2 or TRBV6-3 to TRBJ2-5, with 12 bases matching TRBD2. The J call may be faulty, since TRBJ2-7 better matches the DNA end. The CDR3 covers 14 residues. Per the germline V gene, CDR1 is MNHEY and CDR2 is SVGEGT. This chain's CDR3 is CASRPSGRAYEQYF. Written as DNA, the CDR3 is TGTGCCAGCAGGCCTAGCGGGAGGGCGTACGAGCAGTACTTC.

In this sample, this clonotype turned up a few times. This sequence joins TRBV12-3 or TRBV12-4 and TRBJ1-2; 7 bases are a match to TRBD1. The junction had 17 bases not matched to a gene; V was cut back by 7 bases and J by 12 bases. The CDR3 has 14 amino acids. In DNA form, the CDR3 reads TGTGCCAGCATCGACCCCCTTAGACAGGGAAATGACACCTTC. Translated, it gives CASIDPLRQGNDTF.

As for this clonotype: This may be a read error: a much more frequent sequence differs by one nucleotide. This chain links TRBV29-1 with TRBJ2-3; D is perhaps TRBD2 (5 bases). V lost 3 bases and J lost 4, with 14 bases in between. Germline CDR1 and CDR2: SQVTM and ANQGSEA. The CDR3 is 14 amino acids. Here the CDR3 DNA reads TGCAGCGTTGAGCCGAGGGAGCCTCCAGATACGCAGTATTTT. Its translation: CSVEPREPPDTQYF.

This clonotype turned up a few times. V is TRBV5-1 and J is TRBJ2-3; D gene uncertain. V was clipped by 0 bases and J by 0 bases, with 11 bases between them. The germline V gene encodes CDR1 SGHRS and CDR2 YFSETQ. The CDR3 has 16 amino acids. The DNA for the CDR3 is TGCGCCAGCAGCTTGGGGGGATCACGGAGCACAGATACGCAGTATTTT. Protein sequence: CASSLGGSRSTDTQYF.

The J gene is TRBJ2-4, the V gene TRBV27, with D possibly matching TRBD1 (6 bases). The DNA end lines up better with TRBJ2-7; the J call may be wrong. Germline CDR1 reads MNHEY; CDR2 reads SMNVEV (reference sequence). This CDR3 comprises 13 residues. The CDR3 nucleotides read TGTGCCAGCAGCGACAGGTCCCTCGACGAGCAGTACTTC. This gives the protein CASSDRSLDEQYF.

This chain connects TRBV15 to TRBJ2-7, with 7 bases fitting TRBD2. This CDR3 is built from 15 residues. The trim removed 0 bases at V and 2 bases at J, leaving 4 bases unmatched. Germline V gives CDR1 LNHNV, CDR2 YYDKDF (reference sequence). In nucleotides, the CDR3 is TGTGCCACCAGCAGAGATAGCGGGTACCCCTACGAGCAGTACTTC. It yields the protein CATSRDSGYPYEQYF.